One and the same sample provided the 4 T cell receptor beta chains below, sequenced in a study of cytomegalovirus exposure and HLA in healthy donors. The PCR made use of 60 Vbeta and 13 Jbeta primers. Here immunoSEQ multiplex PCR was the method, and the copy in TCRdb shows in-frame clones only, minus some. The table lists 65,000 to 75,000 clones, about 73% of them singletons. Sequences were obtained from PBMCs. These receptors came from an older woman in good health and CMV-seropositive.

This clone was seen only once. The J gene is TRBJ1-1, the V gene TRBV10-3; a weak D match, TRBD1 (6 bases). The germline V gene has CDR1 ENHRY and CDR2 SYGVKD. CDR3 length: 15 residues. The germline V and J ends were trimmed by 8 bases and 1 base, with 17 bases remaining between them. CDR3 in amino acids: CAIRTSGTTNTEAFF. CDR3 DNA sequence: TGTGCCATCCGAACTTCCGGGACAACGAACACTGAAGCTTTCTTT.

The chain has TRBV7-8 and TRBJ2-3; no definite D call. The germline V gene encodes CDR1 SGHVS and CDR2 FQNEAQ. The CDR3 sequence is 16 residues long. V lost 2 bases and J lost 6, with 18 bases in between. The CDR3 DNA follows: TGTGCCAGCAGCTTAACCCGACTCCGACCATTGGATACGCAGTATTTT. Translation: CASSLTRLRPLDTQYF.

Remarks on this clone: A much larger clone lies one base from this, so it may be a read error. The rearrangement joins TRBV29-1 to TRBJ1-1; tentative D call: TRBD1 (5 bases). V was shortened by 8 bases and J by 3 bases, with 10 bases between the two germline ends. Germline CDR1 is SQVTM and CDR2 is ANQGSEA. The CDR3 length is 11 residues. The CDR3 sequence is CSSTVHTEAFF. CDR3 in DNA: TGCAGCTCGACAGTGCACACTGAAGCTTTCTTT.

The rearrangement joins TRBV20-1 to TRBJ2-7, with D maybe TRBD1 (6 bases). The V end was cut by 3 bases, the J end by 4 bases, with 7 bases between. In germline, CDR1 is DFQATT, CDR2 SNEGSKA (reference sequence). This CDR3 spans 11 amino acids. The CDR3 DNA reads TGCAGTGCTAGGACAGGTTACGAGCAGTACTTC. The encoded protein is CSARTGYEQYF.